Listed here are 22 T cell receptor beta chains from one sample, sequenced in a study of identical twins. TCRdb recomputed calls from the 5' RACE reads with MiXCR, one row per CDR3 protein. Among some 500,000 distinct CDR3 sequences listed, roughly 21% were seen once. These data were likewise used in another study, on T cells expressing NK-cell markers.

The sequenced sample consisted of CD4+ T cells sorted from blood. The receptors come from a woman aged 18 to 35 in good health.

This chain links TRBV12-3 or TRBV12-4 with TRBJ1-1, with a tentative D call TRBD1 (6 bases). V dropped 5 bases and J dropped 10 bases, with 11 bases sitting between them. This CDR3 has 11 residues. CDR3 amino acids: CASSRGPGAFF. DNA for the CDR3: TGTGCCAGCAGTCGGGGGCCGGGAGCTTTCTTT.

The genes are TRBV11-3 and TRBJ2-2; possibly TRBD2 for D (6 bases). Trimming removed 8 bases from V and 8 bases from J, with 18 bases in between. Germline CDR1 is SGHNT and CDR2 is YENEEA. The CDR3 length is 14 residues. CDR3 sequence: CASRPPGESGELFF. CDR3 nucleotide sequence: TGTGCCAGCCGACCTCCGGGGGAGTCGGGGGAGCTGTTTTTT.

The genes are TRBV5-1 and TRBJ2-1, with 10 bases matching TRBD1. This CDR3 contains 14 residues. Per the germline V gene, CDR1 is SGHRS and CDR2 is YFSETQ. The V and J ends lost 7 bases and 7 bases, in that order; junction bases with no gene match: 8. The CDR3 loop reads CASFWGTGDNEQFF. CDR3 DNA: TGCGCCAGCTTTTGGGGGACAGGGGATAATGAGCAGTTCTTC.

The rearrangement uses TRBV24-1 and TRBJ2-7, with 9 nucleotides matching TRBD1. The CDR3 contains 14 residues. Germline V lookup: CDR1 KGHDR, CDR2 SFDVKD. With V trimmed by 7 bases and J by 5 bases, 8 bases remained unmatched. The CDR3 reads CATSPGQGDHEQYF. In DNA, the CDR3 is TGTGCCACCAGCCCGGGACAGGGAGACCACGAGCAGTACTTC.

V gene TRBV5-1 combines with J gene TRBJ2-2; the match to TRBD1 covers 7 bases. Germline CDR1 is SGHRS and CDR2 is YFSETQ. The CDR3 spans 16 residues. V lost 2 bases to trimming and J lost 5 bases; unmatched junction nucleotides: 9. The CDR3 DNA reads TGCGCCAGCAGCTTCACGGCGGACAGGACAACCGGGGAGCTGTTTTTT. Translation gives CASSFTADRTTGELFF. The variable domain in full, with the rest retrieved from reference TRBV5-1 and TRBJ2-2, is KAGVTQTPRYLIKTRGQQVTLSCSPISGHRSVSWYQQTPGQGLQFLFEYFSETQRNKGNFPGRFSGRQFSNSRSEMNVSTLELGDSALYLCASSFTADRTTGELFFGEGSRLTVL.

This chain joins TRBV5-1 and TRBJ2-2; TRBD2 matches at 7 bases. Germline V CDR1 and CDR2: SGHRS, YFSETQ. CDR3 length: 15 amino acids. V shed 0 bases and J 7 bases; nucleotides not matched to a gene: 6. The CDR3 spells CASSLDGRRIGELFF. The CDR3 DNA follows: TGCGCCAGCAGCTTGGACGGGAGGCGTATCGGGGAGCTGTTTTTT.

The chain recombines TRBV7-9 with TRBJ2-2; tentative D call: TRBD2 (5 bases). Germline V gene sequence: CDR1 SEHNR, CDR2 FQNEAQ (reference sequence). The CDR3 consists of 14 residues. V lost 2 bases and J 4 bases, leaving 8 bases between the germline ends. The CDR3, as DNA: TGTGCCAGCAGCTTACGACGGGGCACCGGGGAGCTGTTTTTT. It specifies CASSLRRGTGELFF. Based on the CDR3 plus reference TRBV7-9 and TRBJ2-2, the full variable domain is DTGVSQNPRHKITKRGQNVTFRCDPISEHNRLYWYRQTLGQGPEFLTYFQNEAQLEKSRLLSDRFSAERPKGSFSTLEIQRTEQGDSAMYLCASSLRRGTGELFFGEGSRLTVL.

About this clonotype itself: This may be a read error: a much more frequent sequence differs by one nucleotide. The chain combines TRBV29-1 with TRBJ1-1; TRBD1 might be the D (6 bases). V lost 7 bases to trimming and J lost 3 bases, with 24 bases between them. Germline assignment: CDR1 SQVTM and CDR2 ANQGSEA. The CDR3 contains 16 residues. CDR3 DNA: TGCAGCGCAAGGGGGGGATTAAGAGTTTGGGACACTGAAGCTTTCTTT. Its translation: CSARGGLRVWDTEAFF.

In this sample, this clonotype turned up a few times. The chain is built from TRBV3-1 and TRBJ1-1; D ambiguous. Germline V gene sequence: CDR1 LGHDT, CDR2 YNNKEL (reference sequence). CDR3 length: 15 amino acids. Trimming removed 6 bases from V and 4 bases from J, with 18 bases in between. In DNA form, the CDR3 reads TGTGCCAGCAGGTCGGCAGGAGCACGCCGCACTGAAGCTTTCTTT. Translating it yields CASRSAGARRTEAFF.

The table lists this clonotype with a few counts. The gene calls are TRBV5-4 and TRBJ2-7, with a weak D call TRBD1 (6 bases). Trimming took 0 bases from V and 5 from J, leaving 9 bases between them. The length of the CDR3 is 13 residues. CDR1 and CDR2 from the germline V gene are SGHNT and YYREEE (reference sequence). The CDR3 is CASSLVGGDEQYF. Here the CDR3 DNA reads TGTGCCAGCAGCTTGGTAGGGGGAGACGAGCAGTACTTC.

The rearrangement uses TRBV10-3 and TRBJ2-1; D ambiguous. Germline V CDR1 and CDR2: ENHRY, SYGVKD. The germline V and J ends were trimmed by 5 bases and 7 bases, with 12 bases remaining between them. The CDR3 spans 13 residues. CDR3 amino acids: CAISSFVMNEQFF. CDR3 DNA sequence: TGTGCCATCAGTTCTTTTGTTATGAATGAGCAGTTCTTC.

This clonotype occurred a few times. The chain's CDR3 is CASSLGGKDGYTF. In DNA, the CDR3 is TGTGCCAGCAGTTTAGGGGGGAAGGATGGCTACACCTTC. This rearrangement joins TRBV12-3 or TRBV12-4 to TRBJ1-2; maybe TRBD1 (5 bases). V gave up 1 base and J gave up 6 bases, with 9 bases separating them. The CDR3 extends over 13 amino acids.

This clonotype showed up just a few times. The V and J genes are TRBV27 and TRBJ1-2, with TRBD1 as a possible D gene (6 bases). The CDR3 is made up of 15 amino acids. Germline CDR1 and CDR2: MNHEY and SMNVEV (reference sequence). V lost 5 bases, J lost 8 bases, and 21 bases lay in between. The CDR3 reads CASSLTWRSDSGYTF. DNA for the CDR3: TGTGCCAGCAGTCTCACATGGAGATCGGACAGCGGCTACACCTTC.

This clonotype was seen a handful of times. This chain joins TRBV27 and TRBJ1-1, with D possibly matching TRBD1 (6 bases). Deletions cut 6 bases from V and 4 bases from J, with 27 bases between. The V gene's germline CDR1 is MNHEY and CDR2 SMNVEV (reference sequence). The length of the CDR3 is 18 residues. The CDR3 coding sequence is TGTGCCAGCAGACCCTCCCCCTCAGTCAGGGGAAGGCGCACTGAAGCTTTCTTT. Protein: CASRPSPSVRGRRTEAFF.

Many counts were recorded for this clonotype. The genes are TRBV12-3 or TRBV12-4 and TRBJ2-7, with 7 bases aligning to TRBD1. J gave up 3 bases and V 10 bases, and 6 bases lay outside the gene matches. The CDR3 contains 12 residues. CDR3 sequence: CAIRQGNYEQYF. The CDR3 DNA reads TGTGCCATTAGACAGGGTAACTACGAGCAGTACTTC.

There are a few counts of this clonotype. This rearrangement joins TRBV20-1 to TRBJ2-5; D is possibly TRBD1 or TRBD2 (6 bases each). Germline V gives CDR1 DFQATT, CDR2 SNEGSKA (reference sequence). V lost 7 bases and J lost 1, with 10 bases in between. The CDR3 extends over 12 amino acids. The CDR3 bases are TGCAGTGGATCGGGGGCCCAAGAGACCCAGTACTTC. This translates into CSGSGAQETQYF.

The chain carries TRBV11-2 and TRBJ2-3, with D possibly TRBD1 on 5 matching bases. Per the germline V gene, CDR1 is SGHAT and CDR2 is FQNNGV. Trimming stripped 4 bases from V and 6 bases from J, with 11 bases between. The CDR3 consists of 13 residues. CDR3 amino acids: CASSSETADTQYF. CDR3 bases: TGTGCCAGCAGCTCAGAGACAGCCGATACGCAGTATTTT.

The chain uses TRBV4-2 and TRBJ1-2, with D possibly matching TRBD1 (5 bases). CDR3 length: 15 amino acids. The V end lost 0 bases, the J end lost 3 bases, and 11 bases lay between the germline ends. Germline CDR1 reads LGHNA; CDR2 reads YNFKEQ. DNA for the CDR3: TGTGCCAGCAGCCAAGATGCGGGGGAGCACTATGGCTACACCTTC. Encoded protein: CASSQDAGEHYGYTF.

This clonotype was observed a few times. The V gene is TRBV20-1, the J gene TRBJ2-3; no clear D. The length of the CDR3 is 11 residues. In germline, CDR1 is DFQATT, CDR2 SNEGSKA (reference sequence). V was trimmed by 2 bases and J by 6 bases, leaving 6 bases between them. DNA of the CDR3: TGCAGTGCTAGACCAACGGATACGCAGTATTTT. Translation: CSARPTDTQYF.

This clonotype was seen just once. The chain is built from TRBV20-1 and TRBJ2-1; 10 nucleotides agree with TRBD2. The CDR3 runs 15 residues. Germline trimming cut 5 bases from V and 9 bases from J; bases unmatched to any gene: 13. Germline lookup yields CDR1 DFQATT and CDR2 SNEGSKA (reference sequence). The CDR3 nucleotides are TGCAGTGCTTACACACCTAGCGGGGGTGTGAGTGAGCAGTTCTTC. It yields the protein CSAYTPSGGVSEQFF.

This clonotype was counted between two and nine times. V is TRBV20-1 and J is TRBJ2-1, with D possibly being TRBD2 (5 bases). V lost 7 bases, J lost 2 bases, and 12 bases lay in between. Germline loops: CDR1 DFQATT, CDR2 SNEGSKA (reference sequence). This CDR3 contains 13 residues. CDR3 sequence: CSVREPTYNEQFF. CDR3 DNA: TGCAGTGTCCGGGAACCCACCTACAATGAGCAGTTCTTC.

The rearrangement uses TRBV5-6 and TRBJ2-7; D gene uncertain. Germline V gives CDR1 SGHDT, CDR2 YYEEEE. V was cut by 0 bases and J by 3 bases, with 13 bases left in between. The CDR3 spans 15 residues. The CDR3 region is CASSLGWQDLYEQYF. In DNA form, the CDR3 reads TGTGCCAGCAGCTTGGGGTGGCAGGATCTCTACGAGCAGTACTTC.